The T cell receptor beta chain under discussion was sequenced for a study of Ad26.COV2.S vaccination and SARS-CoV-2 variants. Across the whole study: Enrollment placed the donor in the COV1001 Ad26.COV2.S trial arm.

Treatment indicated: roughly 18 received Ad26.COV2.S at low or high dose, single or two shots; several received placebo; per-sample allocation not given. All samples were drawn on day 63, counting from the first vaccine or placebo injection. The table lists this clone with a count of one. Its antigen is as yet unknown. TCRdb keeps only in-frame clones here, not all; method: immunoSEQ multiplex PCR. Among a few hundred thousand clones listed, around 90% were seen once. The V gene's germline CDR1 is SGHDN and CDR2 FVKESK. Trimming took 2 bases from V and 2 from J, leaving 16 bases between them. CDR3 length: 16 amino acids. Points from the study as a whole: Participants given vaccine showed non-spike TCR breadth similar to that of placebo recipients.

The sequence was collected from a person between 18 and 65 years old who received the Ad26.COV2.S COVID-19 vaccine or a placebo. This sequence joins TRBV14 and TRBJ2-7; tentative D call: TRBD2 (7 bases). The sequences come from peripheral blood, collected in a trial of Ad26.COV2.S vaccine versus placebo. CDR3 bases: TGTGCCAGCAGCCAACCCGCAGGGGCGGGGGCCTACGAGCAGTACTTC. It is translated as CASSQPAGAGAYEQYF.